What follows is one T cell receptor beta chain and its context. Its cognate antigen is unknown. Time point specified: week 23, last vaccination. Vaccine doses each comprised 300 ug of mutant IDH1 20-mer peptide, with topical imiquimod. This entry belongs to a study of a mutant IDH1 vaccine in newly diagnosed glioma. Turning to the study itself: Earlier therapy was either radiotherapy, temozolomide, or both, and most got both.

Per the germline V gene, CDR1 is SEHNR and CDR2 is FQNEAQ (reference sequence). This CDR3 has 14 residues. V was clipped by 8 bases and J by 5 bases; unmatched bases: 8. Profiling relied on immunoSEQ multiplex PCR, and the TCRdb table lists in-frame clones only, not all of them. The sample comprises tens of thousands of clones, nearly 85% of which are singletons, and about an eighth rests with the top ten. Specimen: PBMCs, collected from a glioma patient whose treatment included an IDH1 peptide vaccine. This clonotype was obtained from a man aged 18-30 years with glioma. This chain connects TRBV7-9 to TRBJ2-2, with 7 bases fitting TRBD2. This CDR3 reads CASGSMGGTGELFF. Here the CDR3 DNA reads TGTGCCAGCGGATCCATGGGGGGGACCGGGGAGCTGTTTTTT.